The sequence of this T cell receptor beta chain was determined in a study of T cell changes during pregnancy in multiple sclerosis. Profiling relied on immunoSEQ multiplex PCR, and the TCRdb table lists in-frame clones only, not all of them. The sample yields roughly 99,000 clones, about 90% seen once. Germline V gene sequence: CDR1 KGHSH, CDR2 LQKENI. The CDR3 sequence is 16 residues long. The V segment lost 0 bases and the J segment 7 bases; nucleotides outside the gene matches: 6. This clonotype originated in a female donor in good health, enrolled as a control in a pregnancy study. Sequencing used peripheral blood, obtained after pregnancy. This rearrangement joins TRBV18 to TRBJ1-2, with 12 nucleotides matching TRBD1. The CDR3 DNA sequence: TGTGCCAGCTCACCACCGTCGGGACAGGGGGCAAGTGGCTACACCTTC. It encodes CASSPPSGQGASGYTF.